The TCR beta chain described here comes from a study of blood T cell repertoires in COVID-19. Study-wide context: Researchers got acute and convalescent COVID-19 samples from the United States, Italy and Spain.

This clone was counted a few times. Original handling: Reference gene primer amplification in the assay estimated nucleated cell counts. Assay used: immunoSEQ multiplex PCR; TCRdb lists only in-frame clones, some missing. V and J calls and clone size are those listed in that table; D and trimming were worked out from the DNA. The data show about 100,000 clones, more than 75% seen once. Germline CDR1 LNHDA, CDR2 SQIVND (reference sequence). The CDR3 loop spans 20 amino acids. The J segment lost 6 bases and the V segment lost 5 bases, leaving 20 bases of the junction unmatched. The origin of this receptor is a human donor in a cohort sampled during active COVID-19. Input material: peripheral blood. The chain carries TRBV19 and TRBJ1-5; TRBD1 agrees at 12 bases. CDR3 residues: CASSPSREGWDRGRFQPQHF. The CDR3 DNA sequence: TGTGCCAGTAGTCCCAGCCGCGAGGGTTGGGACAGGGGGCGATTTCAGCCCCAGCATTTT. Filled out from reference TRBV19 and TRBJ1-5, the complete variable domain reads DGGITQSPKYLFRKEGQNVTLSCEQNLNHDAMYWYRQDPGQGLRLIYYSQIVNDFQKGDIAEGYSVSREKKESFPLTVTSAQKNPTAFYLCASSPSREGWDRGRFQPQHFGDGTRLSIL.